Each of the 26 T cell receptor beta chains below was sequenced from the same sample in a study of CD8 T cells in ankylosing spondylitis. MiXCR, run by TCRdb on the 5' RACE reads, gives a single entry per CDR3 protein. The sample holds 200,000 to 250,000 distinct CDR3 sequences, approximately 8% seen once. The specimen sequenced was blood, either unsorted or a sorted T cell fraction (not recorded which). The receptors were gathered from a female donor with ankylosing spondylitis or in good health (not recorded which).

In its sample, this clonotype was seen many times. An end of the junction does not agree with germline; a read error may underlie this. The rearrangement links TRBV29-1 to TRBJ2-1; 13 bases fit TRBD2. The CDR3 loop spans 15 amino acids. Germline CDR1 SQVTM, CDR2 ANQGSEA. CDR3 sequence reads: CSVEDGTSGKNEQFF. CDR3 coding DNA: TGCAGCGTCGAAGATGGGACTAGCGGGAAAAATGAGCAGTTCTTC.

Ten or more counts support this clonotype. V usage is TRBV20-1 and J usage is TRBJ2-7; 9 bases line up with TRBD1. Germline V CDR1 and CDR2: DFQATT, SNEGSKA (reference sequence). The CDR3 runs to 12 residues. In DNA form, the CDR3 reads TGCAGCCCCCGACAGGGGGGCGGTGAGCAGTACTTC. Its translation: CSPRQGGGEQYF.

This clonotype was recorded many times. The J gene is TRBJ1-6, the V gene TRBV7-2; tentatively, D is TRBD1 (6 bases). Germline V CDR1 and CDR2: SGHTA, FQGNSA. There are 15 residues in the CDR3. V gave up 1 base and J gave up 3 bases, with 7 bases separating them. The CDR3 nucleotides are TGTGCCAGCAGCTTAGGAGGGGGCTATAATTCACCCCTCCACTTT. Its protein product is CASSLGGGYNSPLHF.

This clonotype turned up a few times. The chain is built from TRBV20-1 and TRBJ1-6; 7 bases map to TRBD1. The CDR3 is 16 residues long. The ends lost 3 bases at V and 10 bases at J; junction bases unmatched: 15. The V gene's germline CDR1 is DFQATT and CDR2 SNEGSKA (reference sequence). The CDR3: CSASSLRGIDGSPLHF. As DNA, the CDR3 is TGCAGTGCTAGTAGTCTCAGGGGGATCGATGGATCACCCCTCCACTTT.

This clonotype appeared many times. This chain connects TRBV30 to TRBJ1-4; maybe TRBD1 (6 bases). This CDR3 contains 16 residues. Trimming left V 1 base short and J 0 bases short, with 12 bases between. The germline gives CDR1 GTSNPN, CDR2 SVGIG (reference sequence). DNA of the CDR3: TGTGCCTGGAGTGCCTCTCGGACAGCAACTAATGAAAAACTGTTTTTT. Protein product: CAWSASRTATNEKLFF.

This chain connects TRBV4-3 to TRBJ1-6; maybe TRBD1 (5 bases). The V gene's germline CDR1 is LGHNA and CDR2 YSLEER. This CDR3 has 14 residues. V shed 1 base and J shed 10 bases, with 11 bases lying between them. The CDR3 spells CASSQGQGQSPLHF. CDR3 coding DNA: TGCGCCAGCAGCCAAGGCCAGGGCCAATCACCCCTCCACTTT.

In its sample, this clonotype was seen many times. CDR3 nucleotide sequence: TGTGCCAGCAGTTTGGACTTCCCCAGAAGGTTCTTC. Its translation: CASSLDFPRRFF. The V and J genes are TRBV28 and TRBJ2-1; a weak D match, TRBD2 (5 bases). CDR1 is MDHEN and CDR2 is SYDVKM in the germline V gene. CDR3 length: 12 amino acids. V dropped 3 bases and J dropped 15 bases, with 15 bases sitting between them.

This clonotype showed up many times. The CDR3 spells CSAISGRRHNEQFF. The CDR3 region has the DNA TGCAGTGCTATAAGCGGGAGGAGGCACAATGAGCAGTTCTTC. V usage is TRBV20-1 and J usage is TRBJ2-1; 9 bases line up with TRBD2. The CDR3 has 14 amino acids. V lost 4 bases and J lost 5; bases outside the gene matches: 6. Germline CDR1 is DFQATT and CDR2 is SNEGSKA (reference sequence).

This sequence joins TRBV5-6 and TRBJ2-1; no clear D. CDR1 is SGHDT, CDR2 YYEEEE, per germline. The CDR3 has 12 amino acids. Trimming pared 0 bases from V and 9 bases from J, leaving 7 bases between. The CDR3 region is CASSLGRIEQFF. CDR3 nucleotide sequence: TGTGCCAGCAGCTTGGGCAGAATTGAGCAGTTCTTC. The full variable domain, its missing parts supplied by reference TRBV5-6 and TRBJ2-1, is DAGVTQSPTHLIKTRGQQVTLRCSPKSGHDTVSWYQQALGQGPQFIFQYYEEEERQRGNFPDRFSGHQFPNYSSELNVNALLLGDSALYLCASSLGRIEQFFGPGTRLTVL.

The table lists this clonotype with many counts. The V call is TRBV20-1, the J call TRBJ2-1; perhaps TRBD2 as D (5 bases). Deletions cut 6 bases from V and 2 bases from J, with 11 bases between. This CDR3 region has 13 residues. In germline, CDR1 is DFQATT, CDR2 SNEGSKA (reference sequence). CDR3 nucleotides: TGCAGTGCGGAGGTCAGTGCCTACAATGAGCAGTTCTTC. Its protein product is CSAEVSAYNEQFF.

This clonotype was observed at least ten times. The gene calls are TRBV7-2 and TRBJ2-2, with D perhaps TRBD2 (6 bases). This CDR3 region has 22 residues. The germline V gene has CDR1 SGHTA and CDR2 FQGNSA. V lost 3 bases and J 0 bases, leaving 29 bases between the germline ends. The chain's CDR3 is CASSFGGTAPGPLTPNTGELFF. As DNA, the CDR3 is TGTGCCAGCAGCTTCGGGGGAACAGCACCCGGTCCCCTCACGCCGAACACCGGGGAGCTGTTTTTT.

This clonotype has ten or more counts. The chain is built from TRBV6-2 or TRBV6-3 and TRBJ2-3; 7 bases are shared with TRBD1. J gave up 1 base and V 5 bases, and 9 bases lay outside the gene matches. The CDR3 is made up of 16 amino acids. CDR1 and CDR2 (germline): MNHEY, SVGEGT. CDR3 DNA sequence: TGTGCCAGCAGTCGTCCGACAGGGATGGGCACAGATACGCAGTATTTT. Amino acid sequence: CASSRPTGMGTDTQYF.

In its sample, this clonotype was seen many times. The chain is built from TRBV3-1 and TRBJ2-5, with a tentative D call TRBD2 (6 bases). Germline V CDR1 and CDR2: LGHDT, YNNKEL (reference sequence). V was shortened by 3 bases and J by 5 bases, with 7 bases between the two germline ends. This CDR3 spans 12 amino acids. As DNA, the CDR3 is TGTGCCAGCAGCCATGGGGGGGAGACCCAGTACTTC. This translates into CASSHGGETQYF.

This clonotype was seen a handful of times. The CDR3 is CASSSLAGEVTQYF. The CDR3 DNA is TGTGCCAGCAGCTCACTAGCGGGAGAGGTTACGCAGTATTTT. J is TRBJ2-3 and V is TRBV11-2; 11 bases agree with TRBD2. The CDR3 is 14 residues long. V gave up 4 bases and J gave up 8 bases; unmatched junction bases: 5. CDR1 and CDR2 (germline): SGHAT, FQNNGV.

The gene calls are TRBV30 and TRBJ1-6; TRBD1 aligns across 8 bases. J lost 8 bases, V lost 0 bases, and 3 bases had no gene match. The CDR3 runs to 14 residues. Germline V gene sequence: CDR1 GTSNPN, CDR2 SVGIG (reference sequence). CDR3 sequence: CAWSVSQGDSPLHF. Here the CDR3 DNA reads TGTGCCTGGAGTGTATCACAGGGGGATTCACCCCTCCACTTT. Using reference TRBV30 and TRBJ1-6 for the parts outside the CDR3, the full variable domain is SQTIHQWPATLVQPVGSPLSLECTVEGTSNPNLYWYRQAAGRGLQLLFYSVGIGQISSEVPQNLSASRPQDRQFILSSKKLLLSDSGFYLCAWSVSQGDSPLHFGNGTRLTVT.

CDR3 protein: CASSWGASGSGANVLTF. In DNA form, the CDR3 reads TGTGCCAGCAGCTGGGGGGCGAGTGGATCTGGGGCCAACGTCCTGACTTTC. The chain recombines TRBV11-1 with TRBJ2-6; D may match TRBD1 or TRBD2 (6 bases each). Germline assignment: CDR1 SGHAT and CDR2 FQDESV (reference sequence). V dropped 4 bases and J dropped 1 base, with 14 bases sitting between them. This CDR3 is 17 amino acids long.

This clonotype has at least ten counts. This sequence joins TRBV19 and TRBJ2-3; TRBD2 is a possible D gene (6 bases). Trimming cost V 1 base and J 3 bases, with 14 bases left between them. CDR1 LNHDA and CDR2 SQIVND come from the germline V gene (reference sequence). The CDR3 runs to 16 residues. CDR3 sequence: CASSIGGASSTDTQYF. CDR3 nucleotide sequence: TGTGCCAGTAGTATAGGCGGGGCCTCGTCGACAGATACGCAGTATTTT.

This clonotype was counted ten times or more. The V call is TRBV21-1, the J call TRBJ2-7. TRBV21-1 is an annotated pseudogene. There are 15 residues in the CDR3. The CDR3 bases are TGTGCCAGCAGGGTTGGACCCAAGATCCCCTACGAGCAGTACTTC. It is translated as CASRVGPKIPYEQYF.

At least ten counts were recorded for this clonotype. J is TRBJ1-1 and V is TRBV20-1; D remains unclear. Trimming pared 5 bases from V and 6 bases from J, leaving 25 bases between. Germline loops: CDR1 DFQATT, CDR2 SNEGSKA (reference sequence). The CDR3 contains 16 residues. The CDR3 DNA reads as TGCAGTGCTCCAACCCCGGACGACCTAAGACTCGCTGAAGCTTTCTTT. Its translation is CSAPTPDDLRLAEAFF.

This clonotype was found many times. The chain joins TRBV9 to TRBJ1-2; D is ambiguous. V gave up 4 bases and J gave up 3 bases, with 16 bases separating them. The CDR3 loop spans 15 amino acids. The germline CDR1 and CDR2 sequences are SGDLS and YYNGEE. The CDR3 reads CASSPSPGFYYGYTF. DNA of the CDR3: TGTGCCAGCAGCCCTTCCCCGGGCTTCTACTATGGCTACACCTTC.

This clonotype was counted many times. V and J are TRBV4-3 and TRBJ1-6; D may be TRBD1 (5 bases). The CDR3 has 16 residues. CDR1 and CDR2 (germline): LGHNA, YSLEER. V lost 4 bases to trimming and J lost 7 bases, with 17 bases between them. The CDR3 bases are TGCGCCAGCAGCCCCCCTCGCCAGGGACGCAATTCACCCCTCCACTTT. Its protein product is CASSPPRQGRNSPLHF.

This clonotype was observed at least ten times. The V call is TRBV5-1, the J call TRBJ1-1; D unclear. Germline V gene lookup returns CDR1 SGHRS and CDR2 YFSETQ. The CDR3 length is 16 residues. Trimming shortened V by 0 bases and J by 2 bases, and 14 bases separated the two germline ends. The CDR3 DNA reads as TGCGCCAGCAGCTTGGAAGGGAGCCTATTTAACACTGAAGCTTTCTTT. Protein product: CASSLEGSLFNTEAFF.

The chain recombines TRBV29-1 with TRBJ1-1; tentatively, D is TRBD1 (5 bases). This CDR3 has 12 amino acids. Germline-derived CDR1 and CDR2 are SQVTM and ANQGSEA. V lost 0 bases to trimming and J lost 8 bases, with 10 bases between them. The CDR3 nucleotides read TGCAGCGTTGAAGAGGGACCATCCGAAGCTTTCTTT. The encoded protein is CSVEEGPSEAFF.

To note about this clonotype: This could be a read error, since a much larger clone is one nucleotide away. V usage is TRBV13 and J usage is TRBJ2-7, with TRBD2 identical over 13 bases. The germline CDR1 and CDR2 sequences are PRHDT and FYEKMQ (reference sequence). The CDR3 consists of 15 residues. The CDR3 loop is CASSFRTSGSSEQCF. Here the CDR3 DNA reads TGTGCCAGCAGCTTTCGGACTAGCGGGAGTTCCGAGCAGTGCTTC.

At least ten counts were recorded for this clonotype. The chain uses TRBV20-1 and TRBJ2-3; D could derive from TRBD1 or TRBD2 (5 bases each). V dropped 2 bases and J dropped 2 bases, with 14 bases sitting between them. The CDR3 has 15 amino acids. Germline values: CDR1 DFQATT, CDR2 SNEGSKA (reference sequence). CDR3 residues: CSARILGVLTDTQYF. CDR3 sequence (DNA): TGCAGTGCTAGAATTTTGGGGGTCCTCACAGATACGCAGTATTTT.

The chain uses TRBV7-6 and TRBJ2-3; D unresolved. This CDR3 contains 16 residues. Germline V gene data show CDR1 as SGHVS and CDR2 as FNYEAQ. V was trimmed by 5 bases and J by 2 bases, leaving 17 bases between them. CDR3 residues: CASSLGPGKNTDTQYF. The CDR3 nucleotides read TGTGCCAGCAGCCTAGGTCCGGGCAAAAACACAGATACGCAGTATTTT. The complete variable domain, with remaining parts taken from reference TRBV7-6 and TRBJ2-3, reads GAGVSQSPRYKVTKRGQDVALRCDPISGHVSLYWYRQALGQGPEFLTYFNYEAQQDKSGLPNDRFSAERPEGSISTLTIQRTEQRDSAMYRCASSLGPGKNTDTQYFGPGTRLTVL.